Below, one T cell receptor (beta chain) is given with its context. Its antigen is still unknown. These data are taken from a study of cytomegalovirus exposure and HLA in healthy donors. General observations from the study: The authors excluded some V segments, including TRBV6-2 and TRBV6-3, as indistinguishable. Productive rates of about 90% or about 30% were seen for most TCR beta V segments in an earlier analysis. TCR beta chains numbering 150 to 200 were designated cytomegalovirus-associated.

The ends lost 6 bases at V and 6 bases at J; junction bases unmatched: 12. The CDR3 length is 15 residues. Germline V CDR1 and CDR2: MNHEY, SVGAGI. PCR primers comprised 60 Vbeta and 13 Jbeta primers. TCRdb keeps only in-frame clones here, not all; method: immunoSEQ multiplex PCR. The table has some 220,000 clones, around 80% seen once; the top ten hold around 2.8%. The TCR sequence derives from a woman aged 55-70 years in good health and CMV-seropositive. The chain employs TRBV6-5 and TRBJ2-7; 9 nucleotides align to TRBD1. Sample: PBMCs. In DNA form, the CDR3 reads TGTGCCAGCAGGACGATACAGGGGGCACAGGGCGAGCAGTACTTC. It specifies CASRTIQGAQGEQYF.